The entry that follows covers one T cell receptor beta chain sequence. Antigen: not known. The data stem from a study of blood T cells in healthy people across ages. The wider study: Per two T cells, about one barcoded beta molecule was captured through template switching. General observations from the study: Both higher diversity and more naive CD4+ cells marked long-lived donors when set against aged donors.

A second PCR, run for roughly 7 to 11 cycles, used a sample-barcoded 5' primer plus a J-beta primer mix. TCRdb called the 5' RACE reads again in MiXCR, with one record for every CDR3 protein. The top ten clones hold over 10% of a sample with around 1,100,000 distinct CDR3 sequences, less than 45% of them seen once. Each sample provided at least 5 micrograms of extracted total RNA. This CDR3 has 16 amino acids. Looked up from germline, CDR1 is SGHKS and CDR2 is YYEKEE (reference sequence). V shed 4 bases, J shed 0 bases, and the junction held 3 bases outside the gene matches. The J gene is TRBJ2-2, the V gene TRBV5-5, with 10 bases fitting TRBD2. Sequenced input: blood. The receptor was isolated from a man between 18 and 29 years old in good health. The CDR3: CASSVLAGANTGELFF. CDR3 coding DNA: TGTGCCAGCAGCGTTCTAGCGGGGGCGAACACCGGGGAGCTGTTTTTT.